This T cell receptor beta chain originates from a study of cytomegalovirus exposure and HLA in healthy donors. Study-wide background: Some 85 million unique TCRs from HLA-typed donors were held in an early data release.

V lost 7 bases, J lost 5 bases, and 7 bases stayed unmatched. This CDR3 is 14 amino acids long. The germline V gene encodes CDR1 SGHRS and CDR2 YFSETQ. PCR primers comprised 60 Vbeta and 13 Jbeta primers. Clones were sequenced by immunoSEQ multiplex PCR, and TCRdb holds only the in-frame ones, with some missing. This sample contains over 45,000 clones. Study-wide results and limits: The study designated 150 to 200 TCR beta chains cytomegalovirus-associated. Later analysis showed TCR association rates varying by HLA locus, highest for DRB1 and lowest for HLA-C.

Points on this clone: Its antigen is as yet unknown.

Sequenced input: PBMCs. The V call is TRBV5-1, the J call TRBJ2-7; 12 bases line up with TRBD2. The sequence was collected from a woman in her thirties or forties in good health and CMV-seronegative. As DNA, the CDR3 is TGCGCCAGCTCCCTAGCGGGAGGGGCCAACGAGCAGTACTTC. This gives the protein CASSLAGGANEQYF.